This passage covers 2 T cell receptor beta chains from one sample sequenced in a study of Graves' ophthalmopathy and Graves' hyperthyroidism. As the template, RNA transcripts were used to amplify TCR beta CDR3 regions. Second-round multiplex PCR came after first-round RT-PCR with HTBI primers. A single record per CDR3 protein comes from TCRdb applying MiXCR to the multiplex PCR reads. The sample includes 40,000 to 45,000 distinct CDR3 sequences, 52% seen only once; the top ten take about 17%. The source material was peripheral blood. Receptor source: an adult man with Graves' ophthalmopathy.

The chain has TRBV2 and TRBJ2-7; 9 bases are a match to TRBD2. This CDR3 has 14 amino acids. Germline trimming cut 10 bases from V and 3 bases from J; bases unmatched to any gene: 10. Germline loops: CDR1 SNHLY, CDR2 FYNNEI. CDR3 amino acids: CATLAASGDYEQYF. The DNA of the CDR3 is TGTGCCACCCTAGCGGCTAGCGGGGACTACGAGCAGTACTTC.

V usage is TRBV10-3 and J usage is TRBJ2-1; weak D call: TRBD1 (6 bases). The CDR3 has 15 amino acids. V was clipped by 3 bases and J by 4 bases, with 13 bases between them. The germline V gene encodes CDR1 ENHRY and CDR2 SYGVKD. Written as DNA, the CDR3 is TGTGCCATCAGTGATAAGGGGGTTAATTACAATGAGCAGTTCTTC. This encodes CAISDKGVNYNEQFF.